This entry is about one T cell receptor beta chain. This clone has only a few counts. Its antigen is still unknown. It has no much larger one-base neighbor in the sample; base qualities were not kept. This entry is derived from a study of blood T cell repertoires in COVID-19 (dated by TCRdb to the early 2020s). Background for the entire study: Collaborator samples came from the United States, Italy and Spain and covered acute and convalescent phases of COVID-19. Samples came from the ongoing ImmuneRACE study (first 160 participants) plus 1,254 subjects from 6 global collaborators. The prospective study material was composed of cDNA or gDNA derived from T cells, B-cell-depleted T cells, or PBMCs. Nearly every sample came with metadata listing a de-identified subject ID, COVID-19 status, age in years and sex. Where available, HLA class I and class II types were taken from metadata supplied by the sample provider and were not determined by assay-based typing. A freely available public database, intended as a resource for researchers studying the immune response to SARS-CoV-2, is where the repertoires were released. Deeply sampled blood TCRbeta repertoires from subjects exposed to, actively infected with, or recovered from COVID-19 were included in the dataset. The study at large found these results: The quantity of clinical and demographic metadata differed by source and by participant and was supplied without curation.

One collaborating source in Seattle enrolled patients while the patients were actively infected and followed the patients over time throughout the course of disease. Collaborating institutions collected whole blood in K2EDTA tubes following their own protocols. Collaborator samples were shipped for TCRbeta analysis as frozen whole blood, isolated PBMCs, or DNA extracted from either sample type. TCRbeta CDR3 regions were amplified from genomic DNA by means of the immunoSEQ Assay, a bias-controlled multiplex PCR. Under the source paper's analysis protocol: Nucleated cell counts per sample were estimated from amplification of reference gene primers within the assay. Sequence reads were collapsed and filtered to measure the absolute abundance of every unique TCRbeta CDR3 rearrangement. For each sample, productive Simpson clonality was calculated as the square root of Simpson's diversity index over productive rearrangements. TCRdb limited this immuneACCESS table to in-frame rearrangements with V and J called. A share of clones is missing; checked studies link under half to unresolved V genes, and the rest is unexplained. V, J and clone size derive from that table, while D and trimming were established from the DNA sequence. This sample comprises roughly 390,000 clones, about 89% of them detected only once. 8% to 13% of the sample is in the top ten clones.

The germline V gene yields SGHAT for CDR1 and FQNNGV for CDR2. V gives up 0 bases and J gives up 7 bases, and the segment between their germline ends measures 10 bases. Including the terminal cysteine and phenylalanine, the CDR3 comprises 13 residues. Just the 39-base CDR3 DNA is kept, in frame starting at base 1. The rearranged segments are TRBV11-2 and TRBJ2-7; no D gene is confidently identified. The source of this sequence is a woman between 25 and 40 years old with COVID-19, enrolled during active disease. The sequenced sample consisted of peripheral blood. The CDR3 loop reads CASSLDLSREQYF. The nucleotide sequence is given as TGTGCCAGCAGCTTAGATCTTTCGCGGGAGCAGTACTTC. This CDR3, with the reference TRBV11-2 and TRBJ2-7 proteins standing in past its ends, gives the full variable domain EAGVAQSPRYKIIEKRQSVAFWCNPISGHATLYWYQQILGQGPKLLIQFQNNGVVDDSQLPKDRFSAERLKGVDSTLKIQPAKLEDSAVYLCASSLDLSREQYFGPGTRLTVT.